These 5 T cell receptor beta chains share one sample of origin, sequenced in a study of cytomegalovirus exposure and HLA in healthy donors. A multiplex PCR was run with 60 Vbeta primers and 13 Jbeta primers. Produced via immunoSEQ multiplex PCR; TCRdb's table is partial and in-frame only. The data contain some 190,000 clones, around 78% of them singletons. Sequences were obtained from PBMCs. These receptors were collected from a woman aged 30 to 39 in good health and CMV-seropositive.

The rearrangement uses TRBV9 and TRBJ2-1; 7 bases match TRBD2. V dropped 0 bases and J dropped 7; count of bases not matched to a gene: 7. Germline V gene data show CDR1 as SGDLS and CDR2 as YYNGEE. The length of the CDR3 is 15 residues. The CDR3 nucleotides are TGTGCCAGCAGCGTAGGCGCGGGAGTCGGGAATGAGCAGTTCTTC. Its protein product is CASSVGAGVGNEQFF.

This clone was observed a few times. For the CDR3, the DNA is TGCGCCAGCAGTGTCGGGTCTCCCAGGGGCTCTGGGGCCAACGTCCTGACTTTC. It specifies CASSVGSPRGSGANVLTF. This chain links TRBV4-1 with TRBJ2-6; the D gene is possibly TRBD1 (6 bases). This CDR3 is 18 amino acids long. The germline V gene encodes CDR1 MGHRA and CDR2 YSYEKL. V lost 6 bases, J lost 0 bases, and 18 bases lay in between.

The V and J genes are TRBV5-6 and TRBJ2-3; D remains unclear. From germline, CDR1 is SGHDT and CDR2 YYEEEE. This CDR3 comprises 15 residues. With 3 bases removed from V and 2 bases from J, the gap between germline ends came to 13 bases. The CDR3 protein is CASSSDTPFTDTQYF. The CDR3 nucleotides read TGTGCCAGCAGCTCTGACACGCCGTTCACAGATACGCAGTATTTT.

The chain joins TRBV28 to TRBJ1-1; weak D call: TRBD1 (5 bases). The CDR3 has 15 amino acids. V was trimmed by 5 bases and J by 0 bases, leaving 13 bases between them. Germline V CDR1 and CDR2: MDHEN, SYDVKM. The CDR3 DNA reads as TGTGCCAGCAGTGCCATTGGGGGGTTGAACACTGAAGCTTTCTTT. Amino acid sequence: CASSAIGGLNTEAFF.

The V call is TRBV7-3, the J call TRBJ2-3; 9 bases match TRBD2. V dropped 1 base and J dropped 2; count of bases not matched to a gene: 4. This CDR3 is 16 amino acids long. The germline V gene encodes CDR1 SGHTA and CDR2 FQGTGA. The CDR3 DNA reads as TGTGCCAGCAGCTTAAACGCGGGGGGGACCACAGATACGCAGTATTTT. Its translation is CASSLNAGGTTDTQYF.